This passage covers 27 T cell receptor beta chains from one sample sequenced in a study of cytomegalovirus exposure and HLA in healthy donors. In the PCR, 60 Vbeta and 13 Jbeta primers were used. The method was immunoSEQ multiplex PCR; TCRdb's version includes in-frame clones alone and lacks a portion of them. The sample consists of around 76,000 clones, around 84% of them appearing once. Sequencing was done on a sample of PBMCs. These TCRs come from a woman aged 40-49 years in good health and CMV-seropositive.

There are a few counts of this clone. This sample also contains other DNA sequences that code for the same CDR3. The chain couples TRBV29-1 to TRBJ2-5, with D maybe TRBD1 (6 bases). CDR1 SQVTM and CDR2 ANQGSEA come from the germline V gene. This CDR3 is 12 amino acids long. V gave up 5 bases and J gave up 0 bases, with 7 bases separating them. The CDR3 nucleotides read TGCAGCGTTAGGACAGACCAAGAGACCCAGTACTTC. Translating it yields CSVRTDQETQYF.

The genes are TRBV11-3 and TRBJ2-3; 11 bases are a match to TRBD2. The CDR3 is 16 residues long. V was clipped by 5 bases and J by 4 bases; unmatched bases: 8. The germline V gene encodes CDR1 SGHNT and CDR2 YENEEA. The CDR3 coding sequence is TGTGCCAGCAGCCCCAATAGCGGGGGGGCGTCAGATACGCAGTATTTT. This encodes CASSPNSGGASDTQYF.

This clone was counted only a few times. The chain combines TRBV6-1 with TRBJ2-7; TRBD1 matches at 7 bases. This CDR3 has 16 residues. With V trimmed by 0 bases and J by 2 bases, 7 bases remained unmatched. Germline V gene lookup returns CDR1 MNHNS and CDR2 SASEGT. For the CDR3, the DNA is TGTGCCAGCAGTGAAGCGCGAGTTACAGGGGCCTACGAGCAGTACTTC. It yields the protein CASSEARVTGAYEQYF.

This sequence joins TRBV7-2 and TRBJ2-5; 8 bases are a match to TRBD1. Trimming removed 5 bases from V and 1 base from J; junction bases left unmatched: 3. CDR1 and CDR2 from the germline V gene are SGHTA and FQGNSA. The length of the CDR3 is 14 residues. CDR3 sequence: CASSGQGLQETQYF. The CDR3 nucleotides read TGTGCCAGCAGCGGACAGGGACTCCAAGAGACCCAGTACTTC.

This clone showed up just once. V is TRBV12-5 and J is TRBJ2-2; D possibly corresponds to TRBD2 (7 bases). The CDR3 has 16 residues. Germline CDR1 is LGHNT and CDR2 is FRNRAP. The V and J ends lost 2 bases and 2 bases respectively, with 12 bases between them. CDR3 sequence (DNA): TGTGCTAGTGGTTTGATGGCGGGGGCCAACACCGGGGAGCTGTTTTTT. Translation: CASGLMAGANTGELFF.

This clone was seen more than once but under ten times. This chain connects TRBV7-3 to TRBJ2-2; D gene unclear. Germline CDR1 reads SGHTA; CDR2 reads FQGTGA. The germline V and J ends were trimmed by 5 bases and 7 bases, with 11 bases remaining between them. This CDR3 has 13 residues. The CDR3 spells CASSPTYSGELFF. CDR3 bases: TGTGCCAGCAGCCCAACATACAGCGGGGAGCTGTTTTTT.

This chain joins TRBV11-2 and TRBJ1-1; D gene uncertain. CDR1 and CDR2 from the germline V gene are SGHAT and FQNNGV. Between the trimmed V and J ends, which lost 10 bases and 4 bases, there was a span of 13 bases. The CDR3 runs to 12 residues. CDR3 sequence: CATRISSTEAFF. For the CDR3, the DNA is TGTGCCACCAGAATCTCGAGCACTGAAGCTTTCTTT.

V is TRBV6-1 and J is TRBJ2-5; the match to TRBD2 covers 7 bases. The CDR3 runs 15 residues. V was pared by 2 bases and J by 10 bases, with 13 bases of the junction left unmatched. Per the germline V gene, CDR1 is MNHNS and CDR2 is SASEGT. The CDR3, as DNA: TGTGCCAGCAGTGAATCTGGGGGGGAACCCGGGGGCCAGTACTTC. It encodes CASSESGGEPGGQYF.

The J gene is TRBJ2-3, the V gene TRBV10-3; D not resolved. In germline, CDR1 is ENHRY, CDR2 SYGVKD. The CDR3 is made up of 14 amino acids. V was pared by 1 base and J by 2 bases, with 7 bases between. The CDR3 DNA reads TGTGCCATCAGTGAGTTAGTTTACACAGATACGCAGTATTTT. Encoded protein: CAISELVYTDTQYF.

The chain uses TRBV7-6 and TRBJ1-2, with TRBD1 matching 7 bases. The germline V gene encodes CDR1 SGHVS and CDR2 FNYEAQ. Unmatched junction bases numbered 9, after V lost 2 bases and J lost 6 bases. This CDR3 comprises 15 residues. DNA of the CDR3: TGTGCCAGCAGCTTAAAAGAGGGGGCGCTCGATGGCTACACCTTC. As protein: CASSLKEGALDGYTF.

The chain recombines TRBV10-3 with TRBJ2-7, with 8 bases matching TRBD1. Trimming cost V 3 bases and J 1 base; bases outside gene matches: 8. CDR1 and CDR2 (germline): ENHRY, SYGVKD. The CDR3 length is 16 residues. In DNA form, the CDR3 reads TGTGCCATCAGTGATCCTGGGACAGGTCGATCCTACGAGCAGTACTTC. This sequence encodes CAISDPGTGRSYEQYF.

The rearrangement uses TRBV6-1 and TRBJ1-1; 8 positions agree with TRBD1. The CDR3 has 14 residues. Losses at the gene ends were 5 bases for V and 7 bases for J; bases not matched to a gene: 9. Germline-derived CDR1 and CDR2 are MNHNS and SASEGT. As DNA, the CDR3 is TGTGCCAGCAGTTATCTAGGACAGGGTCTTGAAGCTTTCTTT. Its protein product is CASSYLGQGLEAFF.

The J gene is TRBJ2-7, the V gene TRBV20-1; a weak D match, TRBD2 (6 bases). V lost 7 bases to trimming and J lost 4 bases, with 11 bases between them. The germline CDR1 and CDR2 sequences are DFQATT and SNEGSKA (reference sequence). This CDR3 is built from 11 residues. CDR3 sequence reads: CSVPSAYEQYF. For the CDR3, the DNA is TGCAGTGTTCCTAGCGCTTACGAGCAGTACTTC.

The chain uses TRBV5-6 and TRBJ1-4; 8 bases match TRBD1. Looked up from germline, CDR1 is SGHDT and CDR2 is YYEEEE. This CDR3 is 15 amino acids long. Germline trimming cut 4 bases from V and 4 bases from J; bases unmatched to any gene: 6. CDR3 nucleotide sequence: TGTGCCAGCAGCGTGGGACAGGCCGGTAATGAAAAACTGTTTTTT. This encodes CASSVGQAGNEKLFF.

This chain connects TRBV19 to TRBJ2-1; 11 bases fit TRBD2. The CDR3 is made up of 16 amino acids. Per the germline V gene, CDR1 is LNHDA and CDR2 is SQIVND (reference sequence). V lost 4 bases and J lost 9; bases outside the gene matches: 11. The CDR3 here is CASSRGTSGSRGEQFF. In nucleotides, the CDR3 is TGTGCCAGTAGTAGAGGGACTAGCGGAAGTCGGGGTGAGCAGTTCTTC.

The chain links TRBV10-2 to TRBJ2-2; D possibly corresponds to TRBD2 (6 bases). V was trimmed by 6 bases and J by 8 bases, leaving 19 bases between them. The CDR3 contains 15 residues. The germline V gene has CDR1 WSHSY and CDR2 SAAADI. As DNA, the CDR3 is TGCGCCAGCAGGGTCGGGGGTCTAAGTAATGGGGAGCTGTTTTTT. Translating gives CASRVGGLSNGELFF.

This clone was picked up one time. Here the CDR3 DNA reads TGCGCCAGCAGCCCCTTAACAGGGGACGATGGCTACACCTTC. Amino acids: CASSPLTGDDGYTF. The rearrangement uses TRBV4-1 and TRBJ1-2; the match to TRBD1 covers 7 bases. CDR3 length: 14 residues. The V segment lost 4 bases and the J segment 6 bases; nucleotides outside the gene matches: 8. Germline values: CDR1 MGHRA, CDR2 YSYEKL.

J is TRBJ1-5 and V is TRBV25-1, with 8 bases lining up with TRBD1. Per germline, CDR1 MGHDK and CDR2 SYGVNS. Germline trimming cut 3 bases from V and 7 bases from J; bases unmatched to any gene: 8. The CDR3 has 15 residues. CDR3 nucleotide sequence: TGTGCCAGCAGTGATGGCCAGGGGGCTAACCAGCCCCAGCATTTT. It specifies CASSDGQGANQPQHF.

As for this clone: At one of its ends the junction is not consistent with the germline gene, which may arise from a read error. V is TRBV7-9 and J is TRBJ2-6, with D unresolved. The CDR3 extends over 18 amino acids. Germline CDR1 reads SEHNR; CDR2 reads FQNEAQ (reference sequence). The DNA of the CDR3 is TGTGCCAGCAGCATAGCCCTGGTCACGAGCTCTGGGGCCAACGTCCTGACTTTC. It yields the protein CASSIALVTSSGANVLTF.

The CDR3 spells CAWSLVTGELFF. CDR3 nucleotide sequence: TGTGCCTGGAGTCTTGTGACCGGGGAGCTGTTTTTT. The genes are TRBV30 and TRBJ2-2, with D hard to call. Trimming removed 2 bases at V and 5 bases at J, with 6 bases between. The CDR3 sequence is 12 residues long. Germline V gives CDR1 GTSNPN, CDR2 SVGIG (reference sequence). Full variable domain (outside the CDR3, taken from reference TRBV30 and TRBJ2-2): SQTIHQWPATLVQPVGSPLSLECTVEGTSNPNLYWYRQAAGRGLQLLFYSVGIGQISSEVPQNLSASRPQDRQFILSSKKLLLSDSGFYLCAWSLVTGELFFGEGSRLTVL.

The rearrangement links TRBV19 to TRBJ2-5, with 10 positions matching TRBD1. The CDR3 has 16 amino acids. Germline V gene data show CDR1 as LNHDA and CDR2 as SQIVND (reference sequence). After removal of 4 bases from V and 4 bases from J, the junction contained 9 bases not matched to a gene. This CDR3 reads CASSKGQGFPRETQYF. The CDR3 DNA reads TGTGCCAGTAGTAAGGGACAGGGGTTTCCCAGAGAGACCCAGTACTTC.

A single count supports this clone. CDR3 coding DNA: TGTGCCAGCAGTTACTCGTCAGGCAGCCAACAGCCCCAGCATTTT. This gives the protein CASSYSSGSQQPQHF. The V and J genes are TRBV6-5 and TRBJ1-5; D gene unclear. Germline V CDR1 and CDR2: MNHEY, SVGAGI. CDR3 size: 15 residues. Trimming left V 0 bases short and J 7 bases short, with 13 bases between.

The CDR3 spells CASSPTGRNQPQHF. CDR3 coding DNA: TGTGCCAGCAGCCCGACAGGGCGGAATCAGCCCCAGCATTTT. The chain carries TRBV7-2 and TRBJ1-5, with 7 bases that match TRBD1. The CDR3 sequence is 14 residues long. Germline V gene lookup returns CDR1 SGHTA and CDR2 FQGNSA. Germline trimming cut 5 bases from V and 4 bases from J; bases unmatched to any gene: 5.

This chain uses TRBV28 with TRBJ1-4, with TRBD1 matching 9 bases. The CDR3 length is 14 residues. V was pared by 6 bases and J by 7 bases, with 6 bases of the junction left unmatched. In germline, CDR1 is MDHEN, CDR2 SYDVKM. CDR3 loop: CASRYRGRGEKLFF. CDR3 DNA: TGTGCCAGCAGGTACAGGGGGCGCGGTGAAAAACTGTTTTTT.

The V gene is TRBV6-6, the J gene TRBJ2-7; 8 bases align to TRBD2. V dropped 10 bases and J dropped 0; count of bases not matched to a gene: 5. The germline gives CDR1 MNHNY, CDR2 SVGAGI (reference sequence). This CDR3 has 13 amino acids. The CDR3 nucleotides read TGTGCCACAGGACTAGCCCTCTCCTACGAGCAGTACTTC. Translation gives CATGLALSYEQYF.

The genes are TRBV28 and TRBJ2-7; D unresolved. Germline lookup yields CDR1 MDHEN and CDR2 SYDVKM. Trimming pared 4 bases from V and 0 bases from J, leaving 13 bases between. CDR3 length: 15 residues. This CDR3 reads CASSSEGRSSYEQYF. Here the CDR3 DNA reads TGTGCCAGCAGTTCGGAAGGCCGGAGCTCCTACGAGCAGTACTTC. Complete variable domain (other parts from reference TRBV28 and TRBJ2-7): DVKVTQSSRYLVKRTGEKVFLECVQDMDHENMFWYRQDPGLGLRLIYFSYDVKMKEKGDIPEGYSVSREKKERFSLILESASTNQTSMYLCASSSEGRSSYEQYFGPGTRLTVT.

The gene calls are TRBV15 and TRBJ2-7; 8 bases align to TRBD1. The J segment lost 2 bases and the V segment lost 4 bases, leaving 7 bases of the junction unmatched. CDR3 length: 15 amino acids. Looked up from germline, CDR1 is LNHNV and CDR2 is YYDKDF (reference sequence). The CDR3 DNA reads as TGTGCCACCAGCACACGACAGGGGCCCACCTACGAGCAGTACTTC. Encoded protein: CATSTRQGPTYEQYF.